The table lists the clone carrying this T cell receptor beta chain with many counts. The target antigen is unknown. The sample is drawn from a study of cytomegalovirus exposure and HLA in healthy donors. Study-level points and caveats: Whilst most TCR sequences proved rare, a subset of public TCRs occurred across many donors. A later analysis reported that several of the most significant clusters appeared to be linked to common viral pathogens, among them Epstein-Barr virus.

The CDR3 extends over 13 amino acids. CDR1 and CDR2 (germline): SGHTA, FQGNSA. V was shortened by 5 bases and J by 6 bases, with 10 bases between the two germline ends. A multiplex PCR was run with 60 Vbeta primers and 13 Jbeta primers. How the authors handled the data: As a later analysis found, there were tens of millions of unique TCR beta chains, of which roughly 11 million were shared. Sequencing was performed with immunoSEQ multiplex PCR; in TCRdb, only in-frame clones are kept and a portion is missing. For V, J and clone size, that table is used; D and trimming come from the DNA. This sample yields some 150,000 clones, of which roughly 63% are seen a single time; 6% to 8.5% belongs to the top ten.

The clonotype originates from a woman aged 55-69 years in good health and CMV-seropositive. The chain combines TRBV7-2 with TRBJ2-2, with D possibly being TRBD2 (5 bases). Material for sequencing was PBMCs. The CDR3 loop reads CASSRTRSGELFF. In nucleotides, the CDR3 is TGTGCCAGCAGCCGCACTAGGTCCGGGGAGCTGTTTTTT. Complete variable domain (other parts from reference TRBV7-2 and TRBJ2-2): GAGVSQSPSNKVTEKGKDVELRCDPISGHTALYWYRQSLGQGLEFLIYFQGNSAPDKSGLPSDRFSAERTGGSVSTLTIQRTQQEDSAVYLCASSRTRSGELFFGEGSRLTVL.